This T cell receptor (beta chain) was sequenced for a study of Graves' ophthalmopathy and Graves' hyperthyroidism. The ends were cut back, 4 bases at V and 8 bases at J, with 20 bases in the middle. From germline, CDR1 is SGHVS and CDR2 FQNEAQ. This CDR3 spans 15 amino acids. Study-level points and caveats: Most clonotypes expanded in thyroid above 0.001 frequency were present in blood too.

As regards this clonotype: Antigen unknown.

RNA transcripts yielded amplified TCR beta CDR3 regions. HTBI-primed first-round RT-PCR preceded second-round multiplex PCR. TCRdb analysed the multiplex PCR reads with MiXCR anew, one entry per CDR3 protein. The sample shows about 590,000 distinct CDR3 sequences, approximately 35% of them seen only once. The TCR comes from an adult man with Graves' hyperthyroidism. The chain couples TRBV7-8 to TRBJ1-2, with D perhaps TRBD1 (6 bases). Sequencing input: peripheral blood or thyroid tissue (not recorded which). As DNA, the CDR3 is TGTGCCAGCAGCTCCCCGGGACAAACTGGAGGAGGCTACACCTTC. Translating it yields CASSSPGQTGGGYTF.